Below, 19 T cell receptor beta chains from the same sample are listed, as sequenced in a study of T cell responses to AZD1222 COVID-19 vaccine. Here immunoSEQ multiplex PCR was the method, and the copy in TCRdb shows in-frame clones only, minus some. The data show 50,000 or so clones, with roughly 80% seen just once and around 5% held by the top ten. Sequencing used peripheral blood, obtained 28 days after the second AZD1222 dose. The receptor source for this set is an adult who received the AZD1222 COVID-19 vaccine.

This clone has a single count. The V call is TRBV5-6, the J call TRBJ1-5, with D hard to call. Germline CDR1 and CDR2: SGHDT and YYEEEE. The CDR3 is 13 amino acids. V lost 8 bases and J 5 bases, leaving 14 bases between the germline ends. The CDR3 sequence: CASSLGSDQPQHF. In DNA, the CDR3 is TGTGCCAGTTCCCTAGGCAGCGATCAGCCCCAGCATTTT.

The J gene is TRBJ1-4, the V gene TRBV2; D uncertain. The CDR3 is made up of 13 amino acids. Germline CDR1 and CDR2: SNHLY and FYNNEI. V shed 6 bases and J shed 2 bases, with 7 bases lying between them. This CDR3 is CASRFQTNEKLFF. DNA of the CDR3: TGTGCCAGCAGGTTCCAGACTAATGAAAAACTGTTTTTT.

This chain uses TRBV11-2 with TRBJ2-3; 10 positions match TRBD2. V trimming: 2 bases; J trimming: 10 bases; junction bases outside the gene matches: 6. The CDR3 contains 14 residues. The germline CDR1 and CDR2 sequences are SGHAT and FQNNGV. DNA for the CDR3: TGTGCCAGCAGCTTAATCCTAGCGGGAGTTGCGCAGTATTTT. Translation: CASSLILAGVAQYF.

The chain uses TRBV6-4 and TRBJ2-3, with TRBD2 matching 11 bases. V was pared by 5 bases and J by 2 bases, with 6 bases of the junction left unmatched. The germline gives CDR1 MRHNA, CDR2 SNTAGT. The CDR3 totals 16 residues. The CDR3 here is CASSMTSGDNTDTQYF. CDR3 DNA: TGTGCCAGCAGTATGACTAGCGGGGATAACACAGATACGCAGTATTTT.

This clone was detected only a few times. This chain joins TRBV2 and TRBJ1-5; D remains unclear. CDR3 size: 14 residues. Trimming shortened V by 0 bases and J by 3 bases, and 6 bases separated the two germline ends. CDR1 is SNHLY, CDR2 FYNNEI, per germline. In DNA, the CDR3 is TGTGCCAGCAGTGAAGCCTCCCCCAATCAGCCCCAGCATTTT. Translation: CASSEASPNQPQHF.

In this sample, this clone turned up a few times. This chain joins TRBV28 and TRBJ2-7; the D gene is possibly TRBD1 (5 bases). The CDR3 length is 14 residues. Germline CDR1 MDHEN, CDR2 SYDVKM. Trimming shortened V by 3 bases and J by 6 bases, and 15 bases separated the two germline ends. The CDR3 DNA reads as TGTGCCAGCAGTTTCCACAGGACGTATGCCGAGCAGTACTTC. It translates to CASSFHRTYAEQYF.

The chain carries TRBV19 and TRBJ1-3; D is unclear. V was pared by 4 bases and J by 8 bases, with 15 bases between. CDR1 and CDR2 from the germline V gene are LNHDA and SQIVND (reference sequence). There are 14 residues in the CDR3. CDR3 loop: CASSTDPAKHTIYF. In nucleotides, the CDR3 is TGTGCCAGTAGTACCGACCCTGCGAAGCACACCATATATTTT.

V usage is TRBV28 and J usage is TRBJ1-2; D remains unclear. Germline V CDR1 and CDR2: MDHEN, SYDVKM. This CDR3 is 15 amino acids long. The V and J ends lost 4 bases and 5 bases respectively, with 17 bases between them. Written as DNA, the CDR3 is TGTGCCAGCAGTTCCCCCGGCGTAACACTTTATGGCTACACCTTC. Translation: CASSSPGVTLYGYTF.

This clone was detected only a few times. The chain combines TRBV5-1 with TRBJ2-1; TRBD1 agrees at 7 bases. The CDR3 consists of 15 residues. Looked up from germline, CDR1 is SGHRS and CDR2 is YFSETQ. V shed 5 bases and J 2 bases; nucleotides not matched to a gene: 7. The CDR3 sequence is CASSPGTAAYNEQFF. The CDR3 region has the DNA TGCGCCAGCAGTCCCGGGACAGCGGCCTACAATGAGCAGTTCTTC.

J is TRBJ2-2 and V is TRBV19; D possibly corresponds to TRBD1 (5 bases). Germline V gene sequence: CDR1 LNHDA, CDR2 SQIVND (reference sequence). The CDR3 runs to 14 residues. Trimming shortened V by 6 bases and J by 2 bases, and 10 bases separated the two germline ends. As DNA, the CDR3 is TGTGCCAGTAGCTCAGGGTATAACACCGGGGAGCTGTTTTTT. It specifies CASSSGYNTGELFF.

This clone has only a few counts. The chain couples TRBV18 to TRBJ1-1; D is ambiguous. Trimming shortened V by 2 bases and J by 4 bases, and 11 bases separated the two germline ends. Germline loops: CDR1 KGHSH, CDR2 LQKENI. The CDR3 covers 14 residues. The CDR3 reads CASSPNFEVTEAFF. CDR3 bases: TGTGCCAGCTCACCAAATTTCGAGGTCACTGAAGCTTTCTTT.

V gene TRBV20-1 combines with J gene TRBJ1-2; D is undetermined. The CDR3 consists of 13 residues. Germline CDR1 is DFQATT and CDR2 is SNEGSKA (reference sequence). V was pared by 3 bases and J by 7 bases, with 15 bases between. This CDR3 is CSASFVTTGGYTF. The CDR3 nucleotides read TGCAGTGCTAGTTTTGTTACCACGGGTGGCTACACCTTC.

The chain links TRBV19 to TRBJ1-5; D might be TRBD1 (6 bases). The CDR3 covers 16 residues. V lost 4 bases to trimming and J lost 1 base, with 14 bases between them. Per the germline V gene, CDR1 is LNHDA and CDR2 is SQIVND (reference sequence). CDR3 in amino acids: CASSTRGGTSNQPQHF. The CDR3 DNA reads TGTGCCAGTAGTACCAGGGGAGGGACCAGCAATCAGCCCCAGCATTTT.

The chain couples TRBV19 to TRBJ2-2, with D unresolved. CDR3 length: 13 amino acids. Germline-derived CDR1 and CDR2 are LNHDA and SQIVND (reference sequence). V gave up 3 bases and J gave up 6 bases, with 8 bases separating them. As DNA, the CDR3 is TGTGCCAGTAGTATGAACAATCCCGGGGAGCTGTTTTTT. It specifies CASSMNNPGELFF.

Note on this clone: Germline and junction disagree at one end, which may indicate a read error. The CDR3 reads CASSPARAGDTIYF. CDR3 DNA: TGTGCCAGCAGCCCCGCTCGGGCTGGAGACACCATATATTTT. The chain combines TRBV3-1 (or the pseudogene TRBV3-2) with TRBJ1-3; D is ambiguous. CDR1 is LGHDT, CDR2 YNNKEL, per germline (reference sequence). This CDR3 has 14 residues.

V usage is TRBV19 and J usage is TRBJ1-5; a weak D match, TRBD1 (6 bases). V was trimmed by 5 bases and J by 9 bases, leaving 17 bases between them. CDR3 size: 14 residues. Per germline, CDR1 LNHDA and CDR2 SQIVND (reference sequence). CDR3 DNA sequence: TGTGCCAGTAGTGGAGGGGGAGTCCGGACGCCCCAGCATTTT. Protein: CASSGGGVRTPQHF.

This rearrangement joins TRBV15 to TRBJ2-7; 7 positions match TRBD1. The V and J ends lost 5 bases and 0 bases, in that order; junction bases with no gene match: 4. CDR3 length equals 14 residues. The germline V gene has CDR1 LNHNV and CDR2 YYDKDF (reference sequence). The CDR3 nucleotides read TGTGCCACCAGCCGGACAGGCGCCTCCTACGAGCAGTACTTC. This sequence encodes CATSRTGASYEQYF.

This clone was detected a few times. V usage is TRBV30 and J usage is TRBJ1-2; D gene uncertain. The germline gives CDR1 GTSNPN, CDR2 SVGIG (reference sequence). There are 14 residues in the CDR3. The V and J ends lost 4 bases and 0 bases respectively, with 12 bases between them. The CDR3 loop is CAWTGRIANYGYTF. DNA for the CDR3: TGTGCCTGGACGGGTCGGATAGCTAACTATGGCTACACCTTC.

The chain combines TRBV11-2 with TRBJ1-1, with 7 bases identical to TRBD1. The germline gives CDR1 SGHAT, CDR2 FQNNGV. Germline trimming cut 5 bases from V and 6 bases from J; bases unmatched to any gene: 9. The CDR3 totals 14 residues. The CDR3 nucleotides are TGTGCCAGCAGCCAGGACAGGTGGATCGCTGAAGCTTTCTTT. Its translation: CASSQDRWIAEAFF. The full variable domain, rest sourced from reference TRBV11-2 and TRBJ1-1, is EAGVAQSPRYKIIEKRQSVAFWCNPISGHATLYWYQQILGQGPKLLIQFQNNGVVDDSQLPKDRFSAERLKGVDSTLKIQPAKLEDSAVYLCASSQDRWIAEAFFGQGTRLTVV.